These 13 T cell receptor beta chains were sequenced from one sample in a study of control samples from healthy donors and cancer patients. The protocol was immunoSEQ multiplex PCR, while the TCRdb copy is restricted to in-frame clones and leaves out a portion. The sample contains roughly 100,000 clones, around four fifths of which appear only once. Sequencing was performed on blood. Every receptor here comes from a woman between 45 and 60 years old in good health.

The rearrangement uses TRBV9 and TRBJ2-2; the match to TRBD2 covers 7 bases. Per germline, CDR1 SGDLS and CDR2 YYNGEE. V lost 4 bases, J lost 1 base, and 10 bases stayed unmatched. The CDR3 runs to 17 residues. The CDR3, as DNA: TGTGCCAGCAGCCCCCGTGGGGTAGCGGGGAACACCGGGGAGCTGTTTTTT. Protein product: CASSPRGVAGNTGELFF. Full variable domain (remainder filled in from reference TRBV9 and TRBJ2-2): DSGVTQTPKHLITATGQRVTLRCSPRSGDLSVYWYQQSLDQGLQFLIQYYNGEERAKGNILERFSAQQFPDLHSELNLSSLELGDSALYFCASSPRGVAGNTGELFFGEGSRLTVL.

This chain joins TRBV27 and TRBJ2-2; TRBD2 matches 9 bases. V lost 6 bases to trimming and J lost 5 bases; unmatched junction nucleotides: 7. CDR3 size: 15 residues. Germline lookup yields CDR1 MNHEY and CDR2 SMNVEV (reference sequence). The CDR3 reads CASRGLAGWTGELFF. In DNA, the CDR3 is TGTGCCAGCAGGGGGCTAGCGGGATGGACCGGGGAGCTGTTTTTT.

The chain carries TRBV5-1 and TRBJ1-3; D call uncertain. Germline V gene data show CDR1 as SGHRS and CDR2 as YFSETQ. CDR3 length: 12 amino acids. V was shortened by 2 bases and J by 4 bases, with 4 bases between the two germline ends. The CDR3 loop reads CASSFPGNTIYF. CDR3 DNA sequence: TGCGCCAGCAGCTTCCCGGGAAACACCATATATTTT.

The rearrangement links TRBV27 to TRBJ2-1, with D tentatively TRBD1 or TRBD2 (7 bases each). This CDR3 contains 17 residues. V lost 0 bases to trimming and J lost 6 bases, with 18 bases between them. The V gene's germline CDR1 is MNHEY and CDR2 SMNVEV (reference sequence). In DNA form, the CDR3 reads TGTGCCAGCAGTTTATCTTACCGACAGGGAGGGTTCAATGAGCAGTTCTTC. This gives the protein CASSLSYRQGGFNEQFF.

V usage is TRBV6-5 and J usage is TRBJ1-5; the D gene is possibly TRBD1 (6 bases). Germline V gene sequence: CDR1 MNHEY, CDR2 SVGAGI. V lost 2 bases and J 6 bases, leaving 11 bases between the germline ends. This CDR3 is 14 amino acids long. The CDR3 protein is CASSYHGTSQPQHF. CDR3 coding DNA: TGTGCCAGCAGTTACCATGGGACATCTCAGCCCCAGCATTTT.

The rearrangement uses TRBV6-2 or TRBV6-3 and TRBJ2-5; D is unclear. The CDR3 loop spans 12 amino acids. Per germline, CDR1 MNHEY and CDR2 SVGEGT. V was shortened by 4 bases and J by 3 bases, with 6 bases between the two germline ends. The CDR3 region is CASSSQKETQYF. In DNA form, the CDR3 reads TGTGCCAGCAGTTCTCAAAAAGAGACCCAGTACTTC.

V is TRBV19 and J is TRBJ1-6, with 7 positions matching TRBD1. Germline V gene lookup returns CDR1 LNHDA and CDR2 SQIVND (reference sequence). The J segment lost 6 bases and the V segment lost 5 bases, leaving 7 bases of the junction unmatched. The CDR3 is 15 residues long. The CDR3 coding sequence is TGTGCCAGTAGTCCCCGGGACAGTTTTAATTCACCCCTCCACTTT. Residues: CASSPRDSFNSPLHF.

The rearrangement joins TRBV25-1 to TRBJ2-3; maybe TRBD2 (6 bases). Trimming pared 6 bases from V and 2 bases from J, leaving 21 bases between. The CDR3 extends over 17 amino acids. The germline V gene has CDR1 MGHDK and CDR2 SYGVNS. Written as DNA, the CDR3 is TGTGCCAGCAGCACTTTATATGGTAGCGGAATCACAGATACGCAGTATTTT. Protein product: CASSTLYGSGITDTQYF.

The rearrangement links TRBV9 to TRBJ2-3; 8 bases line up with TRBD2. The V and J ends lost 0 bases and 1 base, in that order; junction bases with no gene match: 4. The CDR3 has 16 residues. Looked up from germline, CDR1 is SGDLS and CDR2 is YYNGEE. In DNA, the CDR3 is TGTGCCAGCAGCGTAGTTGGAGCGGGGGGCACAGATACGCAGTATTTT. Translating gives CASSVVGAGGTDTQYF.

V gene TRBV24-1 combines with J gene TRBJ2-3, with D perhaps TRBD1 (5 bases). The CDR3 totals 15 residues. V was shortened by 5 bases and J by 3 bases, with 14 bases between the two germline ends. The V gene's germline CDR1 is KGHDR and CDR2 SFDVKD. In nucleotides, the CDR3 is TGTGCCACCAGTGTTGTAGGGGCCCCTACAGATACGCAGTATTTT. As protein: CATSVVGAPTDTQYF.

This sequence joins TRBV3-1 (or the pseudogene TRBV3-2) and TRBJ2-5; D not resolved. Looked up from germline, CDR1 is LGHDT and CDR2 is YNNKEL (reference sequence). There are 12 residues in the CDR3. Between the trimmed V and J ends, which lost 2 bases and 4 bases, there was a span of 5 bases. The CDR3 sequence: CASSQWGETQYF. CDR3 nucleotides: TGTGCCAGCAGCCAATGGGGAGAGACCCAGTACTTC.

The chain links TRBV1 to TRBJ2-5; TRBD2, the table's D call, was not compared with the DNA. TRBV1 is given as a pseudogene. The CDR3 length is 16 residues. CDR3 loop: CTSSQSSGGAGETQYF. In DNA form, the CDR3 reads TGCACCAGCAGCCAATCCAGCGGGGGGGCAGGGGAGACCCAGTACTTC.

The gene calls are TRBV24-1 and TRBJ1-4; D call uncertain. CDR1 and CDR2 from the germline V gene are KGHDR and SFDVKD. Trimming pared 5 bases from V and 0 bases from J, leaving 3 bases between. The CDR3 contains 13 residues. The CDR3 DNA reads TGTGCCACCAGTGCTGCAACTAATGAAAAACTGTTTTTT. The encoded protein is CATSAATNEKLFF.